Following are 8 T cell receptor beta chains from one sample sequenced in a study of cytomegalovirus exposure and HLA in healthy donors (TCRdb year 2017). Libraries were prepared through the immunoSEQ multiplex PCR assay. A mixture of 60 forward primers for TCR Vbeta segments and 13 reverse primers for TCR Jbeta segments was used in the multiplex PCR. The immuneACCESS repertoire file appears here via TCRdb, limited to in-frame rearrangements. These files lack a portion of the clones; in checked studies, under half of the deficit traces to unresolved V genes, and the cause of the others is not known. The sample yields roughly 150,000 clones; 80% were counted once. The top ten constitute over 4% of the sample. The sequencing input was PBMCs. Every receptor here comes from a man aged 25-40 years in good health.

The CDR3 region has the DNA TGCGCCAGCAGCCTTACTACAGGAATCAACTATGGCTACACCTTC. Residues: CASSLTTGINYGYTF. The chain is built from TRBV5-1 and TRBJ1-2; D perhaps matches TRBD1 (5 bases). The CDR3 totals 15 residues. Germline V gene sequence: CDR1 SGHRS, CDR2 YFSETQ. The V end was cut by 4 bases, the J end by 2 bases, with 15 bases between.

The chain employs TRBV7-9 and TRBJ1-4, with 8 bases matching TRBD1. Per germline, CDR1 SEHNR and CDR2 FQNEAQ (reference sequence). Trimming at V came to 5 bases and at J to 7 bases, leaving 9 bases not matched to a gene. CDR3 length equals 15 residues. The CDR3 loop reads CASSQTPGGGEKLFF. In DNA, the CDR3 is TGTGCCAGCAGCCAAACCCCAGGGGGCGGTGAAAAACTGTTTTTT.

The CDR3 coding sequence is TGTGCCAGCAGCTTAGTGGGACAGGCTCCCCAGGGGCAGTACTTC. It codes for CASSLVGQAPQGQYF. The chain carries TRBV7-8 and TRBJ2-7, with 8 nucleotides matching TRBD1. CDR1 and CDR2 (germline): SGHVS, FQNEAQ. V was pared by 1 base and J by 9 bases, with 11 bases of the junction left unmatched. This CDR3 region has 15 residues.

Here the CDR3 DNA reads TGTGCCAGCAGTTACTTGGCGGGAGAAGGAGAGCAGTTCTTC. It translates to CASSYLAGEGEQFF. V and J are TRBV6-6 and TRBJ2-1, with 7 positions matching TRBD2. This CDR3 has 14 amino acids. V was clipped by 1 base and J by 10 bases; unmatched bases: 7. Germline loops: CDR1 MNHNY, CDR2 SVGAGI (reference sequence).

This chain links TRBV7-9 with TRBJ2-2; TRBD2 matches at 9 bases. V lost 4 bases to trimming and J lost 0 bases; unmatched junction nucleotides: 6. Germline CDR1 and CDR2: SEHNR and FQNEAQ (reference sequence). This CDR3 is built from 17 residues. As DNA, the CDR3 is TGTGCCAGCAGCTCAAAACTAGCGGGCGCGAACACCGGGGAGCTGTTTTTT. Protein: CASSSKLAGANTGELFF.

The chain has TRBV5-1 and TRBJ2-7; 7 bases are shared with TRBD1. With 0 bases clipped from V and 3 bases from J, the junction kept 6 bases outside the gene matches. CDR1 and CDR2 (germline): SGHRS, YFSETQ. The CDR3 extends over 15 amino acids. The chain's CDR3 is CASSLVRDSYYEQYF. The CDR3 region has the DNA TGCGCCAGCAGCTTGGTTCGGGACAGTTACTACGAGCAGTACTTC. Together with reference TRBV5-1 and TRBJ2-7, the CDR3 gives the full variable domain: KAGVTQTPRYLIKTRGQQVTLSCSPISGHRSVSWYQQTPGQGLQFLFEYFSETQRNKGNFPGRFSGRQFSNSRSEMNVSTLELGDSALYLCASSLVRDSYYEQYFGPGTRLTVT.

There are a few counts of this clone. This rearrangement joins TRBV14 to TRBJ2-1; D may be TRBD2 (6 bases). The CDR3 sequence is 14 residues long. CDR1 is SGHDN, CDR2 FVKESK, per germline. V lost 1 base to trimming and J lost 7 bases, with 11 bases between them. The chain's CDR3 is CASSQVRLVNEQFF. The CDR3 nucleotides are TGTGCCAGCAGCCAAGTAAGACTAGTAAATGAGCAGTTCTTC.

The rearrangement links TRBV11-3 to TRBJ2-3; D is possibly TRBD1 (6 bases). V lost 2 bases to trimming and J lost 4 bases, with 13 bases between them. This CDR3 contains 15 residues. CDR1 SGHNT and CDR2 YENEEA come from the germline V gene. The DNA of the CDR3 is TGTGCCAGCAGCTTAAGCAGGGGCAAGGCAGATACGCAGTATTTT. This gives the protein CASSLSRGKADTQYF.